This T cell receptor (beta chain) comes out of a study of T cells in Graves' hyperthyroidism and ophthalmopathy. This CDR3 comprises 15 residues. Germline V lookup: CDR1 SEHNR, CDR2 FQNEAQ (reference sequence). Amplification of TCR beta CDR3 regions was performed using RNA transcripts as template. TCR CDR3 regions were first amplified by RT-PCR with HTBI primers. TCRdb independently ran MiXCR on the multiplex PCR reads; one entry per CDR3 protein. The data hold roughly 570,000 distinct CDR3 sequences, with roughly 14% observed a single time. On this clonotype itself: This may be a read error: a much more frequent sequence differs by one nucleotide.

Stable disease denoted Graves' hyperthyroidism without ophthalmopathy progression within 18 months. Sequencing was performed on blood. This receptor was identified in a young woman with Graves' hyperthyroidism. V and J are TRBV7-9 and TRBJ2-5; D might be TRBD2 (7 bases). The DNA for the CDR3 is TGTGCCAGCAGCTTTGGACTAGGGGGGGGAGAGCCCCAGTACTTC. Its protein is CASSFGLGGGEPQYF.